Presented here are 19 T cell receptor beta chains from one specimen sequenced in a study of blood T cell repertoires in COVID-19. Sequencing was performed with immunoSEQ multiplex PCR; in TCRdb, only in-frame clones are kept and a portion is missing. This table holds more than 30,000 clones, about 89% found once. The sample taken for sequencing was peripheral blood. Source of these receptors: a woman in her thirties or forties with active or convalescent COVID-19.

V and J are TRBV10-3 and TRBJ2-5; D is undetermined. CDR1 is ENHRY and CDR2 is SYGVKD in the germline V gene. This CDR3 has 16 amino acids. The germline V and J ends were trimmed by 2 bases and 0 bases, with 13 bases remaining between them. Here the CDR3 reads CAISERRSQYQETQYF. The CDR3 DNA is TGTGCCATCAGTGAGAGGCGTAGCCAGTACCAAGAGACCCAGTACTTC.

The chain combines TRBV5-1 with TRBJ2-7, with TRBD2 matching 11 bases. Germline CDR1 SGHRS, CDR2 YFSETQ. The CDR3 runs 14 residues. Unmatched junction bases numbered 8, after V lost 5 bases and J lost 7 bases. The CDR3 sequence: CASRLAGEAGEQYF. The CDR3 DNA follows: TGCGCCAGCAGACTAGCGGGGGAAGCTGGTGAGCAGTACTTC. Full variable domain (missing parts from reference TRBV5-1 and TRBJ2-7): KAGVTQTPRYLIKTRGQQVTLSCSPISGHRSVSWYQQTPGQGLQFLFEYFSETQRNKGNFPGRFSGRQFSNSRSEMNVSTLELGDSALYLCASRLAGEAGEQYFGPGTRLTVT.

This clone was seen a handful of times. The rearrangement uses TRBV2 and TRBJ2-7, with D unclear. This CDR3 is built from 11 residues. Trimming pared 4 bases from V and 2 bases from J, leaving 3 bases between. Germline lookup yields CDR1 SNHLY and CDR2 FYNNEI. As DNA, the CDR3 is TGTGCCAGCAGTGGGCCCTACGAGCAGTACTTC. Residues: CASSGPYEQYF. Together with reference TRBV2 and TRBJ2-7, the CDR3 gives the full variable domain: EPEVTQTPSHQVTQMGQEVILRCVPISNHLYFYWYRQILGQKVEFLVSFYNNEISEKSEIFDDQFSVERPDGSNFTLKIRSTKLEDSAMYFCASSGPYEQYFGPGTRLTVT.

The chain joins TRBV27 to TRBJ1-2, with 9 bases fitting TRBD1. There are 15 residues in the CDR3. The germline V gene has CDR1 MNHEY and CDR2 SMNVEV (reference sequence). V lost 5 bases and J lost 2; bases outside the gene matches: 6. The CDR3, as DNA: TGTGCCAGCAGTCCGGGACAGGGTTACAACTATGGCTACACCTTC. The encoded protein is CASSPGQGYNYGYTF.

The V gene is TRBV27, the J gene TRBJ1-4; D perhaps matches TRBD1 (6 bases). V was clipped by 4 bases and J by 0 bases, with 9 bases between them. Germline lookup yields CDR1 MNHEY and CDR2 SMNVEV (reference sequence). This CDR3 spans 15 amino acids. The CDR3 coding sequence is TGTGCCAGCAGTTCCGGACAGACAACTAATGAAAAACTGTTTTTT. Translated, it gives CASSSGQTTNEKLFF.

V gene TRBV20-1 combines with J gene TRBJ1-1; TRBD1 matches at 8 bases. Germline V gives CDR1 DFQATT, CDR2 SNEGSKA (reference sequence). This CDR3 region has 16 residues. V lost 3 bases and J lost 1; bases outside the gene matches: 10. CDR3 loop: CSASIRDRLTNTEAFF. CDR3 nucleotide sequence: TGCAGTGCTAGTATCCGGGACAGGTTAACGAACACTGAAGCTTTCTTT.

This chain joins TRBV4-3 and TRBJ2-7; 10 bases map to TRBD1. V lost 0 bases, J lost 1 base, and 0 bases stayed unmatched. The CDR3 is made up of 15 amino acids. The germline V gene has CDR1 LGHNA and CDR2 YSLEER. The CDR3 loop is CASSQEGQGSYEQYF. The CDR3 bases are TGCGCCAGCAGCCAAGAGGGACAGGGGTCCTACGAGCAGTACTTC.

This chain's CDR3 is CASIERQGAGPYSGNTIYF. CDR3 bases: TGCGCCAGCATCGAGAGACAGGGGGCAGGACCTTACTCTGGAAACACCATATATTTT. The rearrangement links TRBV10-1 to TRBJ1-3, with 10 positions matching TRBD1. The J segment lost 0 bases and the V segment lost 7 bases, leaving 15 bases of the junction unmatched. This CDR3 comprises 19 residues. CDR1 and CDR2 (germline): WNHNN, SYGVQD (reference sequence).

This chain uses TRBV5-1 with TRBJ1-3; TRBD1 matches at 7 bases. The CDR3 totals 17 residues. Germline V gene data show CDR1 as SGHRS and CDR2 as YFSETQ. With V trimmed by 5 bases and J by 0 bases, 11 bases remained unmatched. CDR3 amino acids: CASSYYRGANSGNTIYF. DNA for the CDR3: TGCGCCAGCAGTTACTACAGGGGCGCCAACTCTGGAAACACCATATATTTT.

The chain links TRBV23-1 to TRBJ1-5, with TRBD1 as a possible D gene (5 bases). TRBV23-1 is an ORF for which the function is uncertain. V was clipped by 3 bases and J by 3 bases, with 15 bases between them. CDR3 length: 16 amino acids. The CDR3 loop reads CASSHSGVCDNQPQHF. The CDR3 DNA sequence: TGCGCCAGCAGTCACTCGGGGGTGTGCGACAATCAGCCCCAGCATTTT.

The chain combines TRBV18 with TRBJ1-3; D is unclear. Between the trimmed V and J ends, which lost 0 bases and 2 bases, there was a span of 2 bases. The germline gives CDR1 KGHSH, CDR2 LQKENI. The CDR3 spans 13 residues. CDR3 sequence: CASSPPAGNTIYF. CDR3 coding DNA: TGTGCCAGCTCACCACCCGCTGGAAACACCATATATTTT.

V gene TRBV24-1 combines with J gene TRBJ2-3; TRBD1 is a possible D gene (5 bases). CDR1 is KGHDR, CDR2 SFDVKD, per germline. This CDR3 has 15 amino acids. V lost 7 bases, J lost 5 bases, and 18 bases lay in between. As DNA, the CDR3 is TGTGCCACCAGCCTCCACGCAGGGTTCGGAGATACGCAGTATTTT. This sequence encodes CATSLHAGFGDTQYF.

The chain joins TRBV19 to TRBJ2-2, with D possibly being TRBD2 (6 bases). This CDR3 comprises 17 residues. Germline V gives CDR1 LNHDA, CDR2 SQIVND (reference sequence). V was cut by 5 bases and J by 6 bases, with 22 bases left in between. CDR3: CASSSGLAVYPPGELFF. CDR3 DNA: TGTGCCAGTAGTTCCGGTTTAGCGGTTTATCCCCCCGGGGAGCTGTTTTTT.

The V and J genes are TRBV7-2 and TRBJ1-2, with 11 bases that match TRBD1. Germline V lookup: CDR1 SGHTA, CDR2 FQGNSA. V was clipped by 3 bases and J by 6 bases; unmatched bases: 0. The CDR3 sequence is 13 residues long. The CDR3: CASSLGQGDGYTF. CDR3 sequence (DNA): TGTGCCAGCAGCTTGGGACAGGGGGATGGCTACACCTTC.

This clone was counted once. The V and J genes are TRBV27 and TRBJ1-3, with 12 bases matching TRBD1. Germline V gives CDR1 MNHEY, CDR2 SMNVEV (reference sequence). V lost 7 bases to trimming and J lost 0 bases; unmatched junction nucleotides: 13. This CDR3 region has 19 residues. The CDR3 protein is CASKITGTGGPSSGNTIYF. DNA for the CDR3: TGTGCCAGCAAGATAACCGGGACAGGGGGCCCGAGCTCTGGAAACACCATATATTTT.

This clone showed up just once. The genes are TRBV14 and TRBJ2-2; D is unclear. Trimming removed 1 base at V and 5 bases at J, with 5 bases between. The CDR3 contains 13 residues. Germline CDR1 is SGHDN and CDR2 is FVKESK. CDR3: CASSQVLTGELFF. The CDR3 nucleotides are TGTGCCAGCAGCCAAGTCCTGACCGGGGAGCTGTTTTTT.

The rearrangement links TRBV4-3 to TRBJ1-4; TRBD1 agrees at 7 bases. Germline CDR1 LGHNA, CDR2 YSLEER. V was clipped by 4 bases and J by 9 bases; unmatched bases: 8. The CDR3 loop spans 14 amino acids. CDR3 sequence: CASSPQSGGQKLFF. The CDR3 DNA reads as TGCGCCAGCAGCCCCCAATCAGGGGGGCAAAAACTGTTTTTT.

The genes are TRBV29-1 and TRBJ1-3; maybe TRBD1 (5 bases). Deletions cut 3 bases from V and 0 bases from J, with 18 bases between. CDR3 length: 17 amino acids. Germline V gives CDR1 SQVTM, CDR2 ANQGSEA. CDR3 sequence (DNA): TGCAGCGTTGATTTGGGTCCGGGGGGGATCTCTGGAAACACCATATATTTT. It specifies CSVDLGPGGISGNTIYF.

The chain links TRBV7-6 to TRBJ1-4; weak D call: TRBD1 (5 bases). This CDR3 is 15 amino acids long. Trimming took off 0 bases at V and 8 bases at J, with 13 bases between the two ends. Germline CDR1 and CDR2: SGHVS and FNYEAQ. The CDR3 nucleotides read TGTGCCAGCAGCTTAGCGGGCAGGCAGGGAGAAAAACTGTTTTTT. Translated: CASSLAGRQGEKLFF.